This TCR beta chain was documented in a study of CD8+CD57+ T cells in acquired aplastic anemia. Study background: Sorted CD4+ and CD8+ cell DNA averaged around 3 ug. CD4+ cell libraries from healthy donors averaged approximately 10 million reads.

Broader study findings: Overlapping CD8+ CDR3 repertoires of patients and controls contained approximately 28 shared sequences. With respect to CD8+ Simpson's diversity, patients and controls did not differ significantly.

Both TCR beta VDJ combination and CDR3 sequence profiling were carried out. Genomic DNA was the template for this profiling. TCRdb called the reads again in MiXCR, with one record for every CDR3 protein. The sample has approximately 380,000 distinct CDR3 sequences, just under 70% seen once. Points on this clonotype: Its antigen is unidentified.

Sequencing used sorted CD4+, CD8+, or CD8+CD57+ T cells (not recorded which) from PBMCs. The clonotype was recovered from a human donor in good health, serving as a control.

This chain's CDR3 is CASIQSLADTEAFF. CDR3 sequence (DNA): TGTGCCAGCATACAGAGTCTGGCGGACACTGAAGCTTTCTTT. J is TRBJ1-1 and V is TRBV7-3; no reliable D call. The CDR3 consists of 14 residues. Per the germline V gene, CDR1 is SGHTA and CDR2 is FQGTGA. V was cut by 7 bases and J by 3 bases, with 15 bases left in between.